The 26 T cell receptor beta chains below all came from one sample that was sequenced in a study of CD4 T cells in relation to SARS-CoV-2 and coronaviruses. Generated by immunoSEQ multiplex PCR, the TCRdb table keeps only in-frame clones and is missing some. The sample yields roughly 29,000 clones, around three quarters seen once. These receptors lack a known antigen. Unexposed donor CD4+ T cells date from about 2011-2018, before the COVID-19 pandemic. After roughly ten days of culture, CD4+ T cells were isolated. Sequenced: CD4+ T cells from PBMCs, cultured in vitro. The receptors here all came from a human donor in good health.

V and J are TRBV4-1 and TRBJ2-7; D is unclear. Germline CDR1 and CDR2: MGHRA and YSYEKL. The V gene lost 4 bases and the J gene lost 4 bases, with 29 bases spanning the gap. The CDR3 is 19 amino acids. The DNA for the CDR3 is TGCGCCAGCAGCCTCTCGGCCCTAGTAAGCGCCGCGAGTTCATACGAGCAGTACTTC. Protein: CASSLSALVSAASSYEQYF.

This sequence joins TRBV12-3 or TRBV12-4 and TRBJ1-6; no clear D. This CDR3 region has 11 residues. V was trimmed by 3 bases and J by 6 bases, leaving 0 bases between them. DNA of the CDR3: TGTGCCAGCAGTTTTAATTCACCCCTCCACTTT. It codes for CASSFNSPLHF.

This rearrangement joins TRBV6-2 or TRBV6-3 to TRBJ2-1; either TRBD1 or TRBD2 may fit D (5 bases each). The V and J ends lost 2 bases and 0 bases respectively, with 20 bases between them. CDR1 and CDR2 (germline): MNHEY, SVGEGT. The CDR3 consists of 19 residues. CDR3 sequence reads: CASSYLGTKDPSSYNEQFF. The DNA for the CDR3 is TGTGCCAGCAGTTACCTGGGGACCAAAGACCCGAGCTCCTACAATGAGCAGTTCTTC.

CDR3 protein: CASSPGQLVGTNEKLFF. The CDR3 bases are TGTGCCAGCAGCCCTGGACAGTTGGTCGGAACTAATGAAAAACTGTTTTTT. V gene TRBV6-2 or TRBV6-3 combines with J gene TRBJ1-4; D possibly corresponds to TRBD1 (6 bases). The CDR3 extends over 17 amino acids. Deletions cut 6 bases from V and 1 base from J, with 18 bases between. Germline CDR1 and CDR2: MNHEY and SVGEGT.

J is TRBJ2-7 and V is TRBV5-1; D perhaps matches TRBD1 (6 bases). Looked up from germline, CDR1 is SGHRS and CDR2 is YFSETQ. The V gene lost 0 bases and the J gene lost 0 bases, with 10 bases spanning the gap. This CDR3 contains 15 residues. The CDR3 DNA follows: TGCGCCAGCAGCTTGGCAGGGACATACTCCTACGAGCAGTACTTC. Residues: CASSLAGTYSYEQYF.

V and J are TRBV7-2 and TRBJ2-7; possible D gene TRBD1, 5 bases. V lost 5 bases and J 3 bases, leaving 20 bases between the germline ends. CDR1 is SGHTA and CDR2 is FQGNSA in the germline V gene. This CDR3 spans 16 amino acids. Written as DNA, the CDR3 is TGTGCCAGCAGCATGCAGACAGCCCTCTCCCTCTACGAGCAGTACTTC. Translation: CASSMQTALSLYEQYF.

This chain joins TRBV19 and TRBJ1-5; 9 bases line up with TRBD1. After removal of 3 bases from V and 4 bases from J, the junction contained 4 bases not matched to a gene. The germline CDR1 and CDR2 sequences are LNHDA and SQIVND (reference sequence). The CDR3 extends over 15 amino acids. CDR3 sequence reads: CASSITGQGNQPQHF. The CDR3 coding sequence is TGTGCCAGTAGTATCACGGGACAGGGTAATCAGCCCCAGCATTTT.

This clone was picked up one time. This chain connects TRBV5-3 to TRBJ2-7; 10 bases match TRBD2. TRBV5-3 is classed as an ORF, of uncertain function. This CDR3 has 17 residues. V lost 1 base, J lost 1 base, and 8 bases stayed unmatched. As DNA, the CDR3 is TGTGCCAGAAGCTTGAGGATCGGACTAGCGGTATCCTACGAGCAGTACTTC. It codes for CARSLRIGLAVSYEQYF.

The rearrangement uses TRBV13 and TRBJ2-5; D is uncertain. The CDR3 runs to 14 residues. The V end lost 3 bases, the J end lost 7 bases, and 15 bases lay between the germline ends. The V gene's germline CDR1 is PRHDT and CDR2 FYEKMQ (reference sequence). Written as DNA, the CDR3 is TGTGCCAGCAGCTTCCACGGAAAAGTGGGGACCCAGTACTTC. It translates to CASSFHGKVGTQYF.

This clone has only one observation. The CDR3 nucleotides are TGCAGTGCCACATTTGGGCCCGAGCAGTTCTTC. Translated: CSATFGPEQFF. The gene calls are TRBV20-1 and TRBJ2-1; D is unresolved. This CDR3 comprises 11 residues. CDR1 and CDR2 (germline): DFQATT, SNEGSKA (reference sequence). The germline V and J ends were trimmed by 6 bases and 10 bases, with 13 bases remaining between them.

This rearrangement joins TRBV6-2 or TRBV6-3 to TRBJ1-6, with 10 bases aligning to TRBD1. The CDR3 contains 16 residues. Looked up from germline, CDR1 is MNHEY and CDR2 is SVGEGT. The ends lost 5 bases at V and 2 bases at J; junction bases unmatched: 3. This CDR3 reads CASSRTGGTYNSPLHF. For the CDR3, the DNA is TGTGCCAGCAGTCGGACAGGGGGTACCTATAATTCACCCCTCCACTTT.

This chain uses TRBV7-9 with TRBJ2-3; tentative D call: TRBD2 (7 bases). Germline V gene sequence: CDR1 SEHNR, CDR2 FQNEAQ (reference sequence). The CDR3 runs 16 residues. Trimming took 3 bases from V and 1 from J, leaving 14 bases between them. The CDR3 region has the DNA TGTGCCAGCAGCTTCGGAAGGGGGGGCGGCACAGATACGCAGTATTTT. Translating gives CASSFGRGGGTDTQYF.

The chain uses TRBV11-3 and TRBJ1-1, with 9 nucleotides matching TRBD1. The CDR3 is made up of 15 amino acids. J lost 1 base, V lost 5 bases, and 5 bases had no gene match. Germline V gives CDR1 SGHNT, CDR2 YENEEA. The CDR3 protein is CASSKRTGENTEAFF. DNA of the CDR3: TGTGCCAGCAGCAAACGGACAGGGGAGAACACTGAAGCTTTCTTT.

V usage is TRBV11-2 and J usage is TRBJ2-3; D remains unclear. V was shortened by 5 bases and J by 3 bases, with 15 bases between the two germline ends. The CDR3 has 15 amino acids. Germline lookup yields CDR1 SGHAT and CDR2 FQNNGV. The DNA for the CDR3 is TGTGCCAGCAGCCTCCAACTGCTAGGGACAGATACGCAGTATTTT. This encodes CASSLQLLGTDTQYF.

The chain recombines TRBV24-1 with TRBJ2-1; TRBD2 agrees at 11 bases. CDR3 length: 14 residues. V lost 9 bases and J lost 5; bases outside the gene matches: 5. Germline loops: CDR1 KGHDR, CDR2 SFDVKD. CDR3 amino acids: CATALAGENNEQFF. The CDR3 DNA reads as TGTGCCACCGCACTAGCGGGAGAAAACAATGAGCAGTTCTTC.

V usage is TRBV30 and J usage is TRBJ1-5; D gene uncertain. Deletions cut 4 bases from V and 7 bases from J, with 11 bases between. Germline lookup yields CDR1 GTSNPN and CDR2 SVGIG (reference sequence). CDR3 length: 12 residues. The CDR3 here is CAWNLPGQPQHF. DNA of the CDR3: TGTGCCTGGAACCTCCCCGGGCAGCCCCAGCATTTT. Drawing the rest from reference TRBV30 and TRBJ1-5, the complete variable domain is SQTIHQWPATLVQPVGSPLSLECTVEGTSNPNLYWYRQAAGRGLQLLFYSVGIGQISSEVPQNLSASRPQDRQFILSSKKLLLSDSGFYLCAWNLPGQPQHFGDGTRLSIL.

CDR3 residues: CASSPPGGQPQHF. CDR3 DNA sequence: TGTGCCAGCAGTCCACCGGGGGGTCAGCCCCAGCATTTT. The V gene is TRBV27, the J gene TRBJ1-5; tentatively, D is TRBD1 (5 bases). CDR3 length: 13 amino acids. Germline CDR1 reads MNHEY; CDR2 reads SMNVEV (reference sequence). V was cut by 5 bases and J by 6 bases, with 11 bases left in between.

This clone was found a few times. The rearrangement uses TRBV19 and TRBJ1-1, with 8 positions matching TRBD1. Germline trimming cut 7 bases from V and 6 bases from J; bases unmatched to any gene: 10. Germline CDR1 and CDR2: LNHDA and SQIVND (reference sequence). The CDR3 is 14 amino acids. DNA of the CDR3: TGTGCCAGTACTACCGGACAGGGACGAGCTGAAGCTTTCTTT. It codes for CASTTGQGRAEAFF.

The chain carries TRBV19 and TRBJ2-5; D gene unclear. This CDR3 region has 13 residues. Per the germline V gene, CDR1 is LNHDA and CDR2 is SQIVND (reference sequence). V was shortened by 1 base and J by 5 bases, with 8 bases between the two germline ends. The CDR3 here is CASSIVLRETQYF. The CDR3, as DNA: TGTGCCAGTAGTATAGTTTTGAGGGAGACCCAGTACTTC.

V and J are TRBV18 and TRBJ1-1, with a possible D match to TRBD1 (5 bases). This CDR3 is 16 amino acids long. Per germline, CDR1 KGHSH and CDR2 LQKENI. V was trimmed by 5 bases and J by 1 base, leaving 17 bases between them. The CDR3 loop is CASSSAYGTANTEAFF. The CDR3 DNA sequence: TGTGCCAGCTCATCGGCCTACGGGACGGCGAACACTGAAGCTTTCTTT.

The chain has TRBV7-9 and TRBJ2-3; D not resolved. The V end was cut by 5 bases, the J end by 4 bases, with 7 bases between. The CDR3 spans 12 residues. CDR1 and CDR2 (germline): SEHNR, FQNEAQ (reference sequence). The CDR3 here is CASSPDADTQYF. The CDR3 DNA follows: TGTGCCAGCAGCCCTGACGCAGATACGCAGTATTTT.

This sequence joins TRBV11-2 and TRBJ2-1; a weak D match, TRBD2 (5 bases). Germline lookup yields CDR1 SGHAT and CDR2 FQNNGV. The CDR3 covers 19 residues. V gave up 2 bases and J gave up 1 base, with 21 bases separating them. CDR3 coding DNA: TGTGCCAGCAGCTTACGGGAAATCTTAGTTAAAGGGTCCTACAATGAGCAGTTCTTC. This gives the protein CASSLREILVKGSYNEQFF.

The CDR3 nucleotides read TGTGCAAGTGGCGCTACTAGCGGGAGTTATGAGCAGTTCTTC. Encoded protein: CASGATSGSYEQFF. J is TRBJ2-1 and V is TRBV12-2; the tabulated D call, TRBD2, remains unverified against the DNA. TRBV12-2 is listed as a pseudogene. This CDR3 region has 14 residues.

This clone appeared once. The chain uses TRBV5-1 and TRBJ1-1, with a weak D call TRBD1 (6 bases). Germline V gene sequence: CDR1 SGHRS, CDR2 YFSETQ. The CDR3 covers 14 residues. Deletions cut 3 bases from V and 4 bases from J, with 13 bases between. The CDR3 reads CASSSLGGTTEAFF. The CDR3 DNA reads TGCGCCAGCAGCTCTCTCGGGGGCACCACTGAAGCTTTCTTT.

In DNA, the CDR3 is TGTGCCAGCAGCCGGGACGGAAATCAGCCCCAGCATTTT. Translation gives CASSRDGNQPQHF. The genes are TRBV2 and TRBJ1-5, with TRBD1 as a possible D gene (5 bases). This CDR3 is built from 13 residues. The germline CDR1 and CDR2 sequences are SNHLY and FYNNEI. Between the trimmed V and J ends, which lost 6 bases and 4 bases, there was a span of 10 bases.

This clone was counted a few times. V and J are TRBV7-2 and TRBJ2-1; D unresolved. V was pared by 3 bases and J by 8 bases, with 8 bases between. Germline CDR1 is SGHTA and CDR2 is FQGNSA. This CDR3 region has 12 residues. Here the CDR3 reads CASSLFAHEQFF. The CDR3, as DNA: TGTGCCAGCAGCTTGTTCGCGCATGAGCAGTTCTTC.